Listed here is a single T cell receptor (beta chain). What it recognizes is unknown. TCRdb's table, derived via immunoSEQ multiplex PCR, lists solely in-frame clones and lacks some. The sample records roughly 84,000 clones, 80% being singletons. This entry is derived from a study of memory CD4+ T cells and cytomegalovirus serostatus. The study's findings and limits: CMV serostatus prediction reached median AUC around 0.94, or 0.89 with US-trained model.

Germline V gene data show CDR1 as SGHDT and CDR2 as YYEEEE. Deletions cut 6 bases from V and 6 bases from J, with 12 bases between. This CDR3 has 13 residues. Single viable CD3+CD4+CD8-CD45RO+ cells were sorted as the memory CD4+ T cells. Donors' CMV status reflects serum IgG against pp150, pp28, p38, p52. After thawing, CD4+ T cells were positively selected. The sequenced sample consisted of memory CD4+ T cells from blood. The sequence derives from an adult in good health and CMV-seronegative. The rearrangement links TRBV5-6 to TRBJ1-4; the D gene is possibly TRBD1 (5 bases). The CDR3 DNA is TGTGCCAGCAACCGCGGGACGGATGAAAAACTGTTTTTT. Translating it yields CASNRGTDEKLFF.